This record concerns one T cell receptor beta chain sequence. The data were produced by immunoSEQ multiplex PCR, yet TCRdb's version contains in-frame clones alone and is incomplete. The sample shows around 260,000 clones, roughly four fifths of them seen only once. These data are taken from a study of blood T cell repertoires in COVID-19. Germline assignment: CDR1 LGHDT and CDR2 YNNKEL (reference sequence). Trimming removed 6 bases at V and 4 bases at J, with 18 bases between. The length of the CDR3 is 15 residues. The sample was peripheral blood. This chain uses TRBV3-1 (or the pseudogene TRBV3-2) with TRBJ2-5; D is possibly TRBD1 (6 bases). The clonotype was recovered from a person aged 70 to 85 with COVID-19, enrolled during active disease. The CDR3, as DNA: TGTGCCAGCAGACCAGGTTGGGTACAGGGAGAGACCCAGTACTTC. Translating gives CASRPGWVQGETQYF.